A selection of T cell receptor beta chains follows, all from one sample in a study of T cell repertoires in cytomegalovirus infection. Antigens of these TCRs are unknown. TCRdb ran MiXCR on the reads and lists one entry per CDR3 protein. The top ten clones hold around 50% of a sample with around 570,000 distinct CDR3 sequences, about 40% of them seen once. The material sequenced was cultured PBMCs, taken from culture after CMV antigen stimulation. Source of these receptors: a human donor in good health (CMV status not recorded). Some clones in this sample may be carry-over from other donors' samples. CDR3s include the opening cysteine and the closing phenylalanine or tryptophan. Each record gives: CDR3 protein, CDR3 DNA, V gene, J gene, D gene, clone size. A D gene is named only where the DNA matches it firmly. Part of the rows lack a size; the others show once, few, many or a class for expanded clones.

CDR3 protein: CASSLQGVAGNTIYF; CDR3 DNA: TGTGCCAGCAGCTTACAGGGTGTCGCTGGAAACACCATATATTTT; V gene: TRBV7-9; J gene: TRBJ1-3; D gene: -; clone size: -
CDR3 protein: CATKRGDRLTYEQYF; CDR3 DNA: TGTGCCACCAAGAGGGGGGACAGACTCACCTACGAGCAGTACTTC; V gene: TRBV7-2; J gene: TRBJ2-7; D gene: -; clone size: many
CDR3 protein: CATQRGRAGTSSYNSPLHF; CDR3 DNA: TGTGCCACCCAGAGGGGCAGGGCGGGGACAAGCTCCTATAATTCACCCCTCCACTTT; V gene: TRBV10-3; J gene: TRBJ1-6; D gene: -; clone size: few
CDR3 protein: CASSSTNQLGSYGYTF; CDR3 DNA: TGTGCCAGCAGCTCAACCAATCAGCTCGGGAGCTATGGCTACACCTTC; V gene: TRBV7-9; J gene: TRBJ1-2; D gene: -; clone size: few
CDR3 protein: CASSYSPTGVTEAFF; CDR3 DNA: TGTGCCAGCAGTTACTCTCCGACAGGGGTCACTGAAGCTTTCTTT; V gene: TRBV6-6; J gene: TRBJ1-1; D gene: TRBD1; clone size: -
CDR3 protein: CASSQHGTPIQLDTQYF; CDR3 DNA: TGTGCCAGCAGCCAACATGGGACACCTATACAGCTGGATACGCAGTATTTT; V gene: TRBV7-8; J gene: TRBJ2-3; D gene: -; clone size: many
CDR3 protein: CASSPLSMNTEAFF; CDR3 DNA: TGTGCCAGCAGCCCCCTTTCCATGAACACTGAAGCTTTCTTT; V gene: TRBV11-2; J gene: TRBJ1-1; D gene: -; clone size: -
CDR3 protein: CASSEAGGNQPQHF; CDR3 DNA: TGTGCCAGCAGTGAAGCAGGCGGTAATCAGCCCCAGCATTTT; V gene: TRBV6-1; J gene: TRBJ1-5; D gene: -; clone size: few
CDR3 protein: CAGGDRAVTEAFF; CDR3 DNA: TGTGCCGGAGGGGACAGGGCTGTCACTGAAGCTTTCTTT; V gene: TRBV6-1; J gene: TRBJ1-1; D gene: TRBD1; clone size: few
CDR3 protein: CASGPMRGTLDDEQYF; CDR3 DNA: TGTGCCAGCGGCCCCATGAGGGGGACCTTGGACGACGAGCAGTACTTC; V gene: TRBV7-2; J gene: TRBJ2-7; D gene: -; clone size: -
CDR3 protein: CASSLHWNNQPQHF; CDR3 DNA: TGTGCCAGCAGCCTACACTGGAACAATCAGCCCCAGCATTTT; V gene: TRBV6-2/TRBV6-3; J gene: TRBJ1-5; D gene: -; clone size: few
CDR3 protein: CASIGLASTGELFF; CDR3 DNA: TGTGCCAGCATAGGACTAGCCTCCACCGGGGAGCTGTTTTTT; V gene: TRBV7-9; J gene: TRBJ2-2; D gene: TRBD2; clone size: -
CDR3 protein: CASSETGRRETQYF; CDR3 DNA: TGTGCCAGCAGCGAAACGGGGCGGCGGGAGACCCAGTACTTC; V gene: TRBV6-2/TRBV6-3; J gene: TRBJ2-5; D gene: -; clone size: -
CDR3 protein: CAISVDGNTEAFF; CDR3 DNA: TGTGCCATCAGTGTCGACGGGAACACTGAAGCTTTCTTT; V gene: TRBV10-3; J gene: TRBJ1-1; D gene: -; clone size: -
CDR3 protein: CASSDRYGVDEQYF; CDR3 DNA: TGTGCCAGCTCGGATCGTTACGGGGTCGACGAGCAGTACTTC; V gene: TRBV12-3/TRBV12-4; J gene: TRBJ2-7; D gene: -; clone size: -
CDR3 protein: CASSVLEGVADTQYF; CDR3 DNA: TGTGCCAGCAGCGTTCTAGAGGGAGTCGCCGATACGCAGTATTTT; V gene: TRBV9; J gene: TRBJ2-3; D gene: -; clone size: -
CDR3 protein: CASSQDRVAVRQPTLGEQFF; CDR3 DNA: TGTGCCAGCAGCCAAGATCGAGTGGCGGTAAGGCAGCCCACTTTAGGTGAGCAGTTCTTC; V gene: TRBV14; J gene: TRBJ2-1; D gene: -; clone size: few
CDR3 protein: CASSLGGRGGEGQPQHF; CDR3 DNA: TGTGCCAGCAGCTTAGGGGGCCGGGGGGGCGAAGGGCAGCCCCAGCATTTT; V gene: TRBV7-6; J gene: TRBJ1-5; D gene: -; clone size: few
CDR3 protein: CASSPQGEGKHF; CDR3 DNA: TGTGCCAGCAGCCCCCAGGGGGAAGGGAAGCATTTT; V gene: TRBV7-6; J gene: TRBJ1-5; D gene: TRBD1; clone size: -
CDR3 protein: CASSFAREGGYTF; CDR3 DNA: TGTGCCAGCAGCTTTGCAAGGGAAGGAGGCTACACCTTC; V gene: TRBV7-2; J gene: TRBJ1-2; D gene: -; clone size: few
CDR3 protein: CASSPLDRGKAFF; CDR3 DNA: TGTGCCAGCAGCCCCCTGGACAGGGGAAAAGCTTTCTTT; V gene: TRBV7-1; J gene: TRBJ1-1; D gene: TRBD1; clone size: -
CDR3 protein: CASSQDREYQPQHF; CDR3 DNA: TGTGCCAGCAGCCAGGACAGGGAGTATCAGCCCCAGCATTTT; V gene: TRBV7-2; J gene: TRBJ1-5; D gene: TRBD1; clone size: many
CDR3 protein: CASRPTTGVRYGYTF; CDR3 DNA: TGTGCCAGCAGACCCACGACAGGGGTTCGTTATGGCTACACCTTC; V gene: TRBV12-3/TRBV12-4; J gene: TRBJ1-2; D gene: TRBD1; clone size: few
CDR3 protein: CSVATSGATDTQYF; CDR3 DNA: TGCAGCGTGGCGACTAGCGGAGCCACAGATACGCAGTATTTT; V gene: TRBV29-1; J gene: TRBJ2-3; D gene: TRBD2; clone size: -
CDR3 protein: CASGLGLAGGGTQYF; CDR3 DNA: TGTGCCAGCGGGTTGGGACTAGCGGGAGGTGGTACCCAGTACTTC; V gene: TRBV12-3/TRBV12-4; J gene: TRBJ2-5; D gene: TRBD2; clone size: -
CDR3 protein: CASSLTYYRGPGYEQYF; CDR3 DNA: TGTGCCAGCAGCTTAACCTACTACAGGGGGCCCGGCTACGAGCAGTACTTC; V gene: TRBV7-9; J gene: TRBJ2-7; D gene: TRBD1; clone size: few
CDR3 protein: CASSLASAGQETQYF; CDR3 DNA: TGTGCCAGCAGCTTAGCGTCAGCGGGTCAAGAGACCCAGTACTTC; V gene: TRBV7-9; J gene: TRBJ2-5; D gene: -; clone size: -
CDR3 protein: CASSWGTGSGEQYF; CDR3 DNA: TGTGCCAGCAGCTGGGGCACTGGGTCAGGCGAGCAGTACTTC; V gene: TRBV7-2; J gene: TRBJ2-7; D gene: -; clone size: -
CDR3 protein: CASSLDRDTQYF; CDR3 DNA: TGTGCCAGCAGCTTAGACAGGGATACGCAGTATTTT; V gene: TRBV11-2; J gene: TRBJ2-3; D gene: -; clone size: many
CDR3 protein: CASSVQLAGKETQYF; CDR3 DNA: TGTGCCAGCAGTGTACAACTAGCGGGGAAGGAGACCCAGTACTTC; V gene: TRBV12-3/TRBV12-4; J gene: TRBJ2-5; D gene: TRBD2; clone size: few
CDR3 protein: CASSLVRGGQPQHF; CDR3 DNA: TGTGCCAGCAGTTTAGTACGGGGAGGACAGCCCCAGCATTTT; V gene: TRBV12-3/TRBV12-4; J gene: TRBJ1-5; D gene: -; clone size: -
CDR3 protein: CASSHPGTGVMNTEAFF; CDR3 DNA: TGTGCCAGTAGTCACCCAGGGACAGGCGTCATGAACACTGAAGCTTTCTTT; V gene: TRBV19; J gene: TRBJ1-1; D gene: TRBD1; clone size: many
CDR3 protein: CASSILETQYF; CDR3 DNA: -; V gene: TRBV6-1; J gene: TRBJ2-5; D gene: -; clone size: -
CDR3 protein: CASSLAIQFYGYTF; CDR3 DNA: TGTGCCAGCAGCTTAGCGATACAGTTCTATGGCTACACCTTC; V gene: TRBV7-6; J gene: TRBJ1-2; D gene: -; clone size: -
CDR3 protein: CSARAGNTEAFF; CDR3 DNA: TGCAGTGCTAGGGCGGGGAACACTGAAGCTTTCTTT; V gene: TRBV20-1; J gene: TRBJ1-1; D gene: -; clone size: -
CDR3 protein: CAISDLNQPQHF; CDR3 DNA: TGTGCCATCAGTGATCTCAATCAGCCCCAGCATTTT; V gene: TRBV10-3; J gene: TRBJ1-5; D gene: -; clone size: -
CDR3 protein: CASSDPDRAAGKKGGPRYNEQFF; CDR3 DNA: TGTGCCAGCAGTGATCCTGATAGAGCGGCCGGGAAGAAGGGTGGGCCCCGCTACAATGAGCAGTTCTTC; V gene: TRBV12-3/TRBV12-4; J gene: TRBJ2-1; D gene: -; clone size: -
CDR3 protein: CASSVVGGWTDTQYF; CDR3 DNA: TGTGCCAGCAGTGTGGTAGGCGGGTGGACAGATACGCAGTATTTT; V gene: TRBV6-5; J gene: TRBJ2-3; D gene: -; clone size: -
CDR3 protein: CASSPPGGRLADTQYF; CDR3 DNA: TGTGCCAGCAGCCCCCCGGGGGGGCGGTTAGCAGATACGCAGTATTTT; V gene: TRBV7-9; J gene: TRBJ2-3; D gene: TRBD2; clone size: -
CDR3 protein: CASSRTSGGPLSSYNEQFF; CDR3 DNA: TGTGCCAGCAGCCGGACTAGCGGGGGGCCTCTGAGCTCCTACAATGAGCAGTTCTTC; V gene: TRBV11-1; J gene: TRBJ2-1; D gene: TRBD2; clone size: -
CDR3 protein: CASSLEGGMNTEAFF; CDR3 DNA: TGTGCCAGCAGCTTGGAAGGGGGAATGAACACTGAAGCTTTCTTT; V gene: TRBV5-5; J gene: TRBJ1-1; D gene: -; clone size: -
CDR3 protein: CASSYRDRDYEQYF; CDR3 DNA: TGTGCCAGCAGTTACCGGGACAGGGACTACGAGCAGTACTTC; V gene: TRBV28; J gene: TRBJ2-7; D gene: TRBD1; clone size: -
CDR3 protein: CASSNGNTEAFF; CDR3 DNA: TGTGCCAGTAGTAACGGGAACACTGAAGCTTTCTTT; V gene: TRBV19; J gene: TRBJ1-1; D gene: -; clone size: few
CDR3 protein: CASSPAAANEQFF; CDR3 DNA: TGTGCCAGCAGTCCCGCGGCCGCCAATGAGCAGTTCTTC; V gene: TRBV7-8; J gene: TRBJ2-1; D gene: -; clone size: many
CDR3 protein: CASSSERDPPYEQYF; CDR3 DNA: TGTGCCAGCAGCTCAGAGCGGGACCCCCCCTACGAGCAGTACTTC; V gene: TRBV7-6; J gene: TRBJ2-7; D gene: TRBD2; clone size: few
CDR3 protein: CASSLRVNSQETQYF; CDR3 DNA: TGTGCCAGCAGCTTGAGAGTTAACAGCCAAGAGACCCAGTACTTC; V gene: TRBV5-3; J gene: TRBJ2-5; D gene: -; clone size: -
CDR3 protein: CASSLHPQGSGANVLTF; CDR3 DNA: TGTGCCAGCAGTCTTCACCCTCAAGGTTCTGGGGCCAACGTCCTGACTTTC; V gene: TRBV6-1; J gene: TRBJ2-6; D gene: -; clone size: -
CDR3 protein: CASSLPPGPTVGNEQFF; CDR3 DNA: TGTGCCAGCAGCCTCCCCCCGGGACCGACTGTCGGCAATGAGCAGTTCTTC; V gene: TRBV27; J gene: TRBJ2-1; D gene: -; clone size: -
CDR3 protein: CASSILPGTGGNEQFF; CDR3 DNA: TGTGCCAGCAGCATTCTTCCCGGGACAGGGGGAAATGAGCAGTTCTTC; V gene: TRBV7-4; J gene: TRBJ2-1; D gene: TRBD1; clone size: -
CDR3 protein: CASTAQGGTEAFF; CDR3 DNA: TGTGCCAGCACCGCACAGGGGGGCACTGAAGCTTTCTTT; V gene: TRBV7-4; J gene: TRBJ1-1; D gene: TRBD1; clone size: -
CDR3 protein: CASSSGAWRDTEAFF; CDR3 DNA: TGTGCCAGCAGCTCAGGGGCCTGGCGGGACACTGAAGCTTTCTTT; V gene: TRBV7-9; J gene: TRBJ1-1; D gene: -; clone size: -
CDR3 protein: CASSTRARVVGTEAFF; CDR3 DNA: TGTGCCAGCAGCACCAGAGCCAGGGTCGTGGGGACTGAAGCTTTCTTT; V gene: TRBV7-8; J gene: TRBJ1-1; D gene: -; clone size: few
CDR3 protein: CASSRGGRNEQFF; CDR3 DNA: TGTGCCAGCTCAAGAGGCGGGAGGAATGAGCAGTTCTTC; V gene: TRBV7-2; J gene: TRBJ2-1; D gene: TRBD2; clone size: few
CDR3 protein: CASAGPGQTAYGYTF; CDR3 DNA: TGTGCCAGCGCGGGGCCGGGACAGACTGCCTATGGCTACACCTTC; V gene: TRBV6-1; J gene: TRBJ1-2; D gene: TRBD1; clone size: few
CDR3 protein: CASSLLGLAGEEHETQYF; CDR3 DNA: TGTGCCAGCAGCTTACTAGGGCTAGCGGGGGAGGAACACGAGACCCAGTACTTC; V gene: TRBV7-2; J gene: TRBJ2-5; D gene: TRBD2; clone size: -
CDR3 protein: CASSSPRHDYNEQFF; CDR3 DNA: TGTGCCAGCAGCTCCCCGAGACATGACTACAATGAGCAGTTCTTC; V gene: TRBV7-9; J gene: TRBJ2-1; D gene: -; clone size: -
CDR3 protein: CASSIWDRGSENTEAFF; CDR3 DNA: TGTGCCAGTAGTATTTGGGACAGGGGGTCCGAGAACACTGAAGCTTTCTTT; V gene: TRBV19; J gene: TRBJ1-1; D gene: TRBD1; clone size: -
CDR3 protein: CASSQDPRTFGSYEQYF; CDR3 DNA: TGTGCCAGCAGCCAAGATCCGCGGACTTTTGGATCCTACGAGCAGTACTTC; V gene: TRBV14; J gene: TRBJ2-7; D gene: -; clone size: -
CDR3 protein: CASSLVWGTDNNEQFF; CDR3 DNA: TGTGCCAGCAGCTTGGTGTGGGGGACAGATAACAATGAGCAGTTCTTC; V gene: TRBV5-6; J gene: TRBJ2-1; D gene: TRBD1; clone size: -